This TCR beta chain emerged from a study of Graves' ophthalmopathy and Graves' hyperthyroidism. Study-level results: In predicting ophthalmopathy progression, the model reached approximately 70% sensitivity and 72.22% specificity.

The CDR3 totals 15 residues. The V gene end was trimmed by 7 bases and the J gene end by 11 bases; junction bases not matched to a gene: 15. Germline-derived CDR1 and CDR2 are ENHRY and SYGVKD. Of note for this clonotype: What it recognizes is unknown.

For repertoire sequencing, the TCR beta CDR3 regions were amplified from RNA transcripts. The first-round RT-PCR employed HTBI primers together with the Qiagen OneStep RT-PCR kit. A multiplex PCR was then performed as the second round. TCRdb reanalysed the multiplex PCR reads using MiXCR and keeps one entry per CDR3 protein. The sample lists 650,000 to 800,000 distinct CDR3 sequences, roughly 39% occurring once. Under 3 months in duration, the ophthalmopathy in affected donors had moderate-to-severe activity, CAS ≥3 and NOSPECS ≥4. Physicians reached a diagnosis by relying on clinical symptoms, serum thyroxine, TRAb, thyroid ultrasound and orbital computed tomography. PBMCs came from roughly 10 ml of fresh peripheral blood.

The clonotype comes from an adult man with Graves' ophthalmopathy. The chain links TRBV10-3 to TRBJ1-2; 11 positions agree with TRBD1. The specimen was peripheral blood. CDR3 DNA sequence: TGTGCCATCAAGAGGACAGGGGGCATGGAGAGCGGGTACACCTTC. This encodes CAIKRTGGMESGYTF.